This T cell receptor beta chain was recovered during a study of blood T cell repertoires in COVID-19. The V segment lost 5 bases and the J segment 8 bases; nucleotides outside the gene matches: 5. The CDR3 runs to 12 residues. Germline-derived CDR1 and CDR2 are GTSNPN and SVGIG (reference sequence). Method: immunoSEQ multiplex PCR; TCRdb's copy keeps in-frame clones and lacks some. The table has tens of thousands of clones, around 85% seen once. The sequenced sample consisted of peripheral blood. This chain joins TRBV30 and TRBJ1-4; 7 bases align to TRBD1. This sequence originates from a middle-aged man with active COVID-19. CDR3 nucleotide sequence: TGTGCCTGGGGACAGGAGGGCGAAAAACTGTTTTTT. It codes for CAWGQEGEKLFF.